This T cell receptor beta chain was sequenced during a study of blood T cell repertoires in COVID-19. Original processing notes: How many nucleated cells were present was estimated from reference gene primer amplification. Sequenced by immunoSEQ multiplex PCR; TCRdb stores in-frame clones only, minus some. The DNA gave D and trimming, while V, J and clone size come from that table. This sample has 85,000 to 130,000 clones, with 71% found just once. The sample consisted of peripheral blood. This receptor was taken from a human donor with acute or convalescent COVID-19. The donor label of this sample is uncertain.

As DNA, the CDR3 is TGCGCCAGCAGGGAGCGGGACAGGGCATACAATGAGCAGTTCTTC. Protein sequence: CASRERDRAYNEQFF. V is TRBV5-1 and J is TRBJ2-1, with 9 bases lining up with TRBD1. Germline CDR1 and CDR2: SGHRS and YFSETQ. CDR3 length: 15 amino acids. V shed 5 bases and J 4 bases; nucleotides not matched to a gene: 7. Full variable domain (missing parts from reference TRBV5-1 and TRBJ2-1): KAGVTQTPRYLIKTRGQQVTLSCSPISGHRSVSWYQQTPGQGLQFLFEYFSETQRNKGNFPGRFSGRQFSNSRSEMNVSTLELGDSALYLCASRERDRAYNEQFFGPGTRLTVL.